This T cell receptor (beta chain) was recovered during a study of shared clonotypes between healthy human individuals. The germline V gene encodes CDR1 MNHGY and CDR2 SAAAGT. CDR3 length: 14 amino acids. The germline V and J ends were trimmed by 2 bases and 9 bases, with 14 bases remaining between them. Measured with immunoSEQ multiplex PCR; TCRdb has only the in-frame clones, and not every one. The sample shows about 2.4 million clones, approximately 92% of them seen only once. The chain recombines TRBV6-8 with TRBJ2-1, with TRBD2 as a possible D gene (5 bases). The material sequenced was naive CD4+ T cells sorted from blood. Subset: CD45RA+ positively selected. The TCR originated in a man younger than 35 in good health. The CDR3, as DNA: TGTGCCAGCAGTTACCTTGGAGAGCGGTGTGAGCAGTTCTTC. Its protein product is CASSYLGERCEQFF.